The T cell receptor (beta chain) described here comes from a study of shared clonotypes between healthy human individuals. The study, taken as a whole, reports: With few donors, the genetic and exposure-history diversity represented was limited. Estimated clonotype richness was generally higher in naive than memory subsets. An expected dependence of interdonor clonotype sharing on sequencing depth was noted.

Deep-level settings were used for running the assay. TCRdb's table, derived via immunoSEQ multiplex PCR, lists solely in-frame clones and lacks some. In the table there are some 1,600,000 clones, 98% of which are singletons. Concerning this clone: Its antigen is unknown.

Germline lookup yields CDR1 WNHNN and CDR2 SYGVQD (reference sequence). Trimming removed 10 bases at V and 4 bases at J, with 20 bases between. CDR3 length equals 15 residues. The material sequenced was naive CD4+ T cells sorted from blood. Stated subset: CD45RA+ positively selected. The chain employs TRBV10-1 and TRBJ2-1, with D perhaps TRBD1 (5 bases). The receptor was isolated from a man aged 25 to 45 in good health. CDR3 nucleotides: TGCGCCACCCTCTGCCAGGGCCTAGAATACAATGAGCAGTTCTTC. Protein sequence: CATLCQGLEYNEQFF.